This T cell receptor beta chain is from a study of T cell changes during pregnancy in multiple sclerosis (dated by TCRdb to the late 2010s). A note on the overall study: Changes in the T cell repertoire over the course of pregnancy were examined in this study in women with multiple sclerosis.

This clone was detected once. Its specific antigen is unknown. Base qualities are not at hand, and no much larger clone is one base apart. V trim: 5 bases; J trim: 0 bases; unmatched bases: 6. The cysteine opens and the phenylalanine closes a CDR3 of 17 amino acids. CDR3 DNA is the only sequence kept; it has 51 bases, read in frame from the first base. The germline V gene (reference sequence) provides CDR1 SEHNR and CDR2 FQNEAQ. The method behind the library was the immunoSEQ multiplex PCR assay. TCRdb stores this immuneACCESS table with in-frame sequences only. Part of the clones is absent; in the studies checked, under half of the shortfall reflects unresolved V genes, and no reason is known for the rest. A total of more than 35,000 clones appear in this sample, more than 85% of them only once. More than 0.4% of the sample is in the top ten clones.

The clonotype originates from a female donor in good health, enrolled as a control in a pregnancy study. The rearrangement combines TRBV7-9 with TRBJ2-6; TRBD1 aligns with 8 central bases. This material consisted of CD4+ T cells from peripheral blood mononuclear cells, taken in the third trimester of pregnancy. The nucleotide sequence is given as TGTGCCAGCAGCACAGGGGGTATTGTCTCTGGGGCCAACGTCCTGACTTTC. This codes for CASSTGGIVSGANVLTF. With the rest looked up from the reference TRBV7-9 and TRBJ2-6 genes rather than sequenced, the full variable domain is DTGVSQNPRHKITKRGQNVTFRCDPISEHNRLYWYRQTLGQGPEFLTYFQNEAQLEKSRLLSDRFSAERPKGSFSTLEIQRTEQGDSAMYLCASSTGGIVSGANVLTFGAGSRLTVL.